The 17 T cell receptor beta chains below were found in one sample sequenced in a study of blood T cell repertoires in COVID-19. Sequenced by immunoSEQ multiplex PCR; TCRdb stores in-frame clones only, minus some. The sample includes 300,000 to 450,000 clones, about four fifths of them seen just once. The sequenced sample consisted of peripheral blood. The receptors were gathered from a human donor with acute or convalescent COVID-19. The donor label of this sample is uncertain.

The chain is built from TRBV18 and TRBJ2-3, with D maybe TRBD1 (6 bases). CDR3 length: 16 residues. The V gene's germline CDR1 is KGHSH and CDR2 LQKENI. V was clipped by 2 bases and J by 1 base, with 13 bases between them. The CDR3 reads CASSPEGQFRTDTQYF. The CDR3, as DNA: TGTGCCAGCTCACCAGAAGGACAGTTCCGCACAGATACGCAGTATTTT.

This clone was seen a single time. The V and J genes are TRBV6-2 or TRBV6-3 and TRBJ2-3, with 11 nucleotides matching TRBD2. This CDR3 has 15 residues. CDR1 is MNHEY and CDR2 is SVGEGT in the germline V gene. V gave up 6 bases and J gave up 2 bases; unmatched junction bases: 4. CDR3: CASSRLAGFTDTQYF. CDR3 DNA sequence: TGTGCCAGCAGCAGACTAGCGGGATTCACAGATACGCAGTATTTT.

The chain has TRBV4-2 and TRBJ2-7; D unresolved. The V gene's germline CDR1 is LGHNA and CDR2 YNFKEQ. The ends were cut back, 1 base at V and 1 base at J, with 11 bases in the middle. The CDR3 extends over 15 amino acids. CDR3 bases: TGTGCCAGCAGCCAAGCTGTAGCACGTTCCTACGAGCAGTACTTC. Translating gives CASSQAVARSYEQYF.

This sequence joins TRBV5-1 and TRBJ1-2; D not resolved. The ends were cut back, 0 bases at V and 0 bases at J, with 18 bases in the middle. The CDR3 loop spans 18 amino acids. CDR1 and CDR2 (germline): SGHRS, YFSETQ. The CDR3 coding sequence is TGCGCCAGCAGCTTGGTTACTGGGCAGCCTGTCCCTAACTATGGCTACACCTTC. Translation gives CASSLVTGQPVPNYGYTF.

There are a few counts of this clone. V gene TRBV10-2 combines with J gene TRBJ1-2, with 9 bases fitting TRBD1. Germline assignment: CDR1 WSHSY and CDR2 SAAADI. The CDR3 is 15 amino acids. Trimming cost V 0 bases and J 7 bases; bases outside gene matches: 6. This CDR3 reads CASSESRTGVFGYTF. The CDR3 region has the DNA TGCGCCAGCAGTGAGTCGAGGACAGGGGTATTTGGCTACACCTTC.

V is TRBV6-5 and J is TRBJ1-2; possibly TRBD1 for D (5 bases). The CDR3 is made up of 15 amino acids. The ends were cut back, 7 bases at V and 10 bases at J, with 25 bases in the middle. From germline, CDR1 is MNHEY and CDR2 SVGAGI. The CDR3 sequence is CASNTKGRVLRDYTF. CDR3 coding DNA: TGTGCCAGCAATACCAAGGGGAGGGTCCTTCGGGACTACACCTTC.

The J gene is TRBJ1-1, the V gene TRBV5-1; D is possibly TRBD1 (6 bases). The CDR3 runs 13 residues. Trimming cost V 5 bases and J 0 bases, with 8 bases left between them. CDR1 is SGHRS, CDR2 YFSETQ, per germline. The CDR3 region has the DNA TGCGCCAGCAGGGCAGGGGTGAACACTGAAGCTTTCTTT. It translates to CASRAGVNTEAFF.

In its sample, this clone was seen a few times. This chain's CDR3 is CASSREYDNSPLHF. In DNA form, the CDR3 reads TGTGCCAGTAGCAGGGAATATGATAATTCACCCCTCCACTTT. This chain connects TRBV19 to TRBJ1-6; D is possibly TRBD1 (5 bases). This CDR3 region has 14 residues. Trimming cost V 6 bases and J 5 bases, with 11 bases left between them. CDR1 and CDR2 (germline): LNHDA, SQIVND (reference sequence).

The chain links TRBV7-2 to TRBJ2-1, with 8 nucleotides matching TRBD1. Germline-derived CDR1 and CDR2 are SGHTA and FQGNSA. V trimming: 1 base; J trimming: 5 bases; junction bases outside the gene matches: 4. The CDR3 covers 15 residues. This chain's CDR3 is CASSLGRGPNNEQFF. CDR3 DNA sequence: TGTGCCAGCAGCTTAGGCAGGGGGCCTAACAATGAGCAGTTCTTC.

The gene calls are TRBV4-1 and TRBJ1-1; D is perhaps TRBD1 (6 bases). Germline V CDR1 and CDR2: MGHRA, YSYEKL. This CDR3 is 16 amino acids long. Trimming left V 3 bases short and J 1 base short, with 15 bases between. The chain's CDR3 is CASSHTDSRPNTEAFF. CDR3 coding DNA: TGCGCCAGCAGCCATACGGACAGCCGTCCGAACACTGAAGCTTTCTTT.

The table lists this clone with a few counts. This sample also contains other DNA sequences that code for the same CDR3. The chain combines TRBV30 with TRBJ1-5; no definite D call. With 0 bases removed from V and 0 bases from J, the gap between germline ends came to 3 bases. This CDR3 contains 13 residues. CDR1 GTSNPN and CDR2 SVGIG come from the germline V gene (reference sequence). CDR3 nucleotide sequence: TGTGCCTGGAGTGTTAATAGCAATCAGCCCCAGCATTTT. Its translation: CAWSVNSNQPQHF.

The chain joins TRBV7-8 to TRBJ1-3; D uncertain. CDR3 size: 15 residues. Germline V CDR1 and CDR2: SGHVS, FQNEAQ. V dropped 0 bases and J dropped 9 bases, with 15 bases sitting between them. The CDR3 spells CASSLATSWSTTIYF. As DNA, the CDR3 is TGTGCCAGCAGCTTAGCAACTTCATGGAGCACCACCATATATTTT.

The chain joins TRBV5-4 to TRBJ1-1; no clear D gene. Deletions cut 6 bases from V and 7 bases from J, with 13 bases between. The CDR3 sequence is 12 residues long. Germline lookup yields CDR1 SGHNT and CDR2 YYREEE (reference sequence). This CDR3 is CASNQPRGEAFF. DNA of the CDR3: TGTGCCAGCAACCAACCGAGAGGTGAAGCTTTCTTT.

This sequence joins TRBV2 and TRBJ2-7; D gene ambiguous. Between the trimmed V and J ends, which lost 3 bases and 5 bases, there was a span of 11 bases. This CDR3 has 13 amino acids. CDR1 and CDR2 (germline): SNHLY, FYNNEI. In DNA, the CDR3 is TGTGCCAGCAGTGAGTCAGGTACCAACGAGCAGTACTTC. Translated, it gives CASSESGTNEQYF.

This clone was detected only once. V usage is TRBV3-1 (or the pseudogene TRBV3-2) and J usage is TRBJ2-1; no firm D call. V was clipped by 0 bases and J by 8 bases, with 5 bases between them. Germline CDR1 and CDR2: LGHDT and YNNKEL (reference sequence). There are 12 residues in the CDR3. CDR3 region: CASSQDVYEQFF. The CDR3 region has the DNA TGTGCCAGCAGCCAAGATGTCTATGAGCAGTTCTTC.

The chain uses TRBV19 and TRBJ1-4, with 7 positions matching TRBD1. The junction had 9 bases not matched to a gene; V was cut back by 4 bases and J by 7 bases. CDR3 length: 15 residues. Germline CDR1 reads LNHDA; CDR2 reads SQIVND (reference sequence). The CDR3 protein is CASSNRQGWREKLFF. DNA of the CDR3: TGTGCCAGTAGTAATCGACAGGGCTGGCGTGAAAAACTGTTTTTT.

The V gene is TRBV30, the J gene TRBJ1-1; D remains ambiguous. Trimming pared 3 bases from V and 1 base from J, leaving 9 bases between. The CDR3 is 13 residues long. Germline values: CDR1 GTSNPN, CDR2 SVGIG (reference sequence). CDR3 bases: TGTGCCTGGAGGAAGAGTGGGAACACTGAAGCTTTCTTT. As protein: CAWRKSGNTEAFF.